This TCR beta chain emerged from a study of PD-1 blockade in mismatch repair-deficient tumors. General study findings and limits: Tumor-resident clones, often absent from pretreatment blood, expanded after pembrolizumab and then contracted.

Sequenced by immunoSEQ multiplex PCR; TCRdb stores in-frame clones only, minus some. The sample lists tens of thousands of clones; roughly 80% were seen once. Mismatch repair deficiency was confirmed in all patients, by PCR or immunohistochemistry. This clone was observed a few times. Its antigen is undetermined. The CDR3 is 14 amino acids. CDR1 is SNHLY and CDR2 is FYNNEI in the germline V gene. Losses at the gene ends were 6 bases for V and 3 bases for J; bases not matched to a gene: 6. The chain carries TRBV2 and TRBJ2-7; TRBD2 matches 9 bases. This receptor was taken from an adult with mismatch repair-deficient cancer. Here the sequenced sample was peripheral blood, taken 12 weeks after starting pembrolizumab. DNA of the CDR3: TGTGCCAGCAGCCCGGGACTAGCCAACTACGAGCAGTACTTC. It specifies CASSPGLANYEQYF. The full variable domain, its missing parts supplied by reference TRBV2 and TRBJ2-7, is EPEVTQTPSHQVTQMGQEVILRCVPISNHLYFYWYRQILGQKVEFLVSFYNNEISEKSEIFDDQFSVERPDGSNFTLKIRSTKLEDSAMYFCASSPGLANYEQYFGPGTRLTVT.